The entry that follows covers one T cell receptor (beta chain) sequence. Trimming cost V 8 bases and J 6 bases, with 9 bases left between them. The CDR3 sequence is 11 residues long. The source of the sample is a study of T cell responses to AZD1222 COVID-19 vaccine. Some clones are missing from TCRdb's copy, which holds only in-frame ones; the method was immunoSEQ multiplex PCR. Of about 88,000 clones listed, under 95% are singletons. Sequenced here: peripheral blood, sampled on day 0 of AZD1222 vaccination. This receptor was taken from an adult in good health. This chain joins TRBV12-3 or TRBV12-4 and TRBJ2-3; D is possibly TRBD2 (5 bases). The CDR3 sequence is CASSVADTQYF. CDR3 nucleotides: TGTGCCAGCTCCGTAGCGGATACGCAGTATTTT.